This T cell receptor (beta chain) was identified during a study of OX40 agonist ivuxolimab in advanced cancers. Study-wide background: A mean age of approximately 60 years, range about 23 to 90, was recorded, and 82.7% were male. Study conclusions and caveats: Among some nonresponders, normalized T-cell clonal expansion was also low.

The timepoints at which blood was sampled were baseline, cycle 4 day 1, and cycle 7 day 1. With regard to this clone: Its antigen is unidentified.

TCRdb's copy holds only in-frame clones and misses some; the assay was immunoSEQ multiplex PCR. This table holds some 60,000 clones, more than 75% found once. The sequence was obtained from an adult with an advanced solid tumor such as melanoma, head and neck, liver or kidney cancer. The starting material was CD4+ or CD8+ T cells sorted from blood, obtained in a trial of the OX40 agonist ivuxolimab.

The CDR3 coding sequence is TGTGCCAGCAGTGAGAGTGTTCCGGGGGGCACTGAAGCTTTCTTT. Translation gives CASSESVPGGTEAFF. The V call is TRBV28, the J call TRBJ1-1, with D perhaps TRBD1 (5 bases). This CDR3 contains 15 residues. V was pared by 5 bases and J by 4 bases, with 17 bases between. Germline lookup yields CDR1 MDHEN and CDR2 SYDVKM.